The 5 T cell receptor beta chains below all came from one sample that was sequenced in a study of blood T cell repertoires in COVID-19. The table came from immunoSEQ multiplex PCR; TCRdb's copy has only in-frame clones and leaves some out. The table shows hundreds of thousands of clones, with roughly 90% occurring only once. The sequencing input was peripheral blood. These receptors all stem from a woman aged 70-85 years with COVID-19, enrolled during active disease.

The chain links TRBV27 to TRBJ1-1; D may be TRBD1 (6 bases). Germline CDR1 reads MNHEY; CDR2 reads SMNVEV (reference sequence). There are 12 residues in the CDR3. V lost 7 bases and J lost 5, with 11 bases in between. In DNA, the CDR3 is TGTGCCAGCATAGGGGGGGAAACTGAAGCTTTCTTT. Translated, it gives CASIGGETEAFF.

J is TRBJ1-5 and V is TRBV28; D is possibly TRBD1 (6 bases). Per germline, CDR1 MDHEN and CDR2 SYDVKM. Deletions cut 3 bases from V and 6 bases from J, with 12 bases between. This CDR3 region has 14 residues. CDR3 coding DNA: TGTGCCAGCAGTTTGGGGGGGCGAAGTCAGCCCCAGCATTTT. Translated, it gives CASSLGGRSQPQHF.

CDR3 region: CASSSTGTDRGEAFF. CDR3 DNA sequence: TGCGCCAGCAGCTCGACCGGGACTGATAGGGGTGAAGCTTTCTTT. The chain joins TRBV5-1 to TRBJ1-1, with a possible D match to TRBD1 (5 bases). V shed 3 bases and J shed 7 bases, with 19 bases lying between them. Germline CDR1 is SGHRS and CDR2 is YFSETQ. This CDR3 comprises 15 residues.

The chain combines TRBV5-6 with TRBJ2-3; no definite D call. Per the germline V gene, CDR1 is SGHDT and CDR2 is YYEEEE. Trimming removed 1 base from V and 0 bases from J, with 6 bases in between. There are 14 residues in the CDR3. Here the CDR3 DNA reads TGTGCCAGCAGCTTGCTTACTAGCACAGATACGCAGTATTTT. The encoded protein is CASSLLTSTDTQYF.

The gene calls are TRBV3-1 (or the pseudogene TRBV3-2) and TRBJ1-3; D ambiguous. The ends were cut back, 4 bases at V and 0 bases at J, with 7 bases in the middle. Germline CDR1 LGHDT, CDR2 YNNKEL (reference sequence). CDR3 length: 14 residues. This chain's CDR3 is CASSPGLSGNTIYF. The CDR3 region has the DNA TGTGCCAGCAGCCCGGGTCTCTCTGGAAACACCATATATTTT.